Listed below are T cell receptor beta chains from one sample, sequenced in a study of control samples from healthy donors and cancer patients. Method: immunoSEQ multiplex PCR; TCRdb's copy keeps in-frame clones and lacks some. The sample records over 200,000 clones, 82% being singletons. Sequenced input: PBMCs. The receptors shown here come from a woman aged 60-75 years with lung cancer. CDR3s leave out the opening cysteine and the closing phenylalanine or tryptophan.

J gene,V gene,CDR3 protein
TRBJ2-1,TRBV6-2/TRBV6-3,ASSYSPSGDNYNEQF
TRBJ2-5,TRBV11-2,ASSSGTQETQY
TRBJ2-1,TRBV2,ASSGGLAGLNEQF
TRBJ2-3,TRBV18,ASSPLLLAASTDTQY
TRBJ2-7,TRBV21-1,ASSHIKDRGSYEQY
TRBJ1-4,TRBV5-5,ASSLTGDRGEKLF
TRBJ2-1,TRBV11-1,ASSLLGPGGEQF
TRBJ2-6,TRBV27,ASSSTGLLGANVLT
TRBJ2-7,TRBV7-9,ASSSFDRAAHEQY
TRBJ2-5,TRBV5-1,ASSLVSNEETQY
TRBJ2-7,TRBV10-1,ASEEGTGIGEQY
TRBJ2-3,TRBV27,ASTPLGTDTQY
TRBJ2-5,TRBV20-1,SAPRGQTQY
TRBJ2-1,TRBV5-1,ASSPGARTSGSYNEQF
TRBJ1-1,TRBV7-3,ASSLGTGNTEAF
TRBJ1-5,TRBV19,ASSPWGRRQNQPQH
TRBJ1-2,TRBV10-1,ASSAVLGGGYT
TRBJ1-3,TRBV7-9,ASSFGRALRNTIY
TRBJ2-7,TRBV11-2,ASSTRTNGGEQY
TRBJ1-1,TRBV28,ASSEPGGGSTEAF
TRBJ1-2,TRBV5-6,ASIRRTGERDDGYT
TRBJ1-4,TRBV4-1,ASSLGQASEKLF
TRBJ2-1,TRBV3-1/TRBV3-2,ASSPRDRGPNEQF
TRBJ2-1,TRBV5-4,ASSLGSTFYNEQF
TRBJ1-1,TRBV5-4,ASSPTAMNTEAF
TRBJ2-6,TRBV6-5,ASSTAFSGANVLT
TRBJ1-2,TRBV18,ASSPGTGVDYGYT
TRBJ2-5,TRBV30,AWIQGLAGGRETQY
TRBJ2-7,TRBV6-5,ASSNDRGLDQY
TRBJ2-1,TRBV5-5,ASSVGQAIYNEQF
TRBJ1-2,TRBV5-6,ASRGSYGYT
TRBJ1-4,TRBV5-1,ASSLGLGEKLF
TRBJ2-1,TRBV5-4,ASSFGPGLAGAYNEQF
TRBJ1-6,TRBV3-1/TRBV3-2,ASSPTWNSNNSPLH
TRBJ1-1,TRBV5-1,ASSLGQIQNTEAF
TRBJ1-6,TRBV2,ASSDSGAYNSPLH
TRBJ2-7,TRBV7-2,ASSLLYEQY
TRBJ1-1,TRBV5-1,ASSQSVGGLATEAF